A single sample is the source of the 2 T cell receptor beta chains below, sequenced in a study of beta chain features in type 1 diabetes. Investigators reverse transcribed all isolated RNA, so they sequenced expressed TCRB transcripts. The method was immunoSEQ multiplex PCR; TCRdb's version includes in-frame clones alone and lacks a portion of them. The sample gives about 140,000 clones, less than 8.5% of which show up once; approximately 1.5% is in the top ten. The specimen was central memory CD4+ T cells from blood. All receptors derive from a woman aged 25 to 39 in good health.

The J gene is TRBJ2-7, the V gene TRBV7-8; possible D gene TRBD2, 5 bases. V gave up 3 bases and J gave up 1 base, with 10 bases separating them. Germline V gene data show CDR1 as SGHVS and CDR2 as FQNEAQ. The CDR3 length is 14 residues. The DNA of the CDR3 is TGTGCCAGCAGCTTGCGGGTTGGATCCTACGAGCAGTACTTC. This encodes CASSLRVGSYEQYF.

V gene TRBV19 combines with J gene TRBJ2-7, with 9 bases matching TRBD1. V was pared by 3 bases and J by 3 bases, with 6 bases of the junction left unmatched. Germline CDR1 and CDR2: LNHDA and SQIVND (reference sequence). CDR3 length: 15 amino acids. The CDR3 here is CASSMGDRGFYEQYF. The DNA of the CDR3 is TGTGCCAGTAGTATGGGAGACAGGGGGTTCTACGAGCAGTACTTC. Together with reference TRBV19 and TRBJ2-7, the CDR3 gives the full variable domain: DGGITQSPKYLFRKEGQNVTLSCEQNLNHDAMYWYRQDPGQGLRLIYYSQIVNDFQKGDIAEGYSVSREKKESFPLTVTSAQKNPTAFYLCASSMGDRGFYEQYFGPGTRLTVT.